This is a list of T cell receptor beta chains from one sample in a study of blood T cell repertoires in COVID-19. Only in-frame clones appear in the TCRdb table, and some are missing; sequencing was by immunoSEQ multiplex PCR. Of tens of thousands of clones in the sample, roughly 80% were seen once. Sequenced sample: peripheral blood. The receptors were sampled from a human donor in a cohort sampled during active or convalescent COVID-19. CDR3s leave out the opening cysteine and the closing phenylalanine or tryptophan. The order of the fields is clone size, V gene, CDR3 protein. Expanded clones get a size class; other rows say once, few or many, or leave the size out.

- | TRBV6-5 | ASSYSIQNPLIYT
once | TRBV3-1/TRBV3-2 | ASSQSRGTGGLAKNIQY
- | TRBV3-1/TRBV3-2 | ASSQETSVETQY
- | TRBV5-1 | ASSLDELGTQY
- | TRBV4-1 | ASSQDTPGQGSSGNTIY
- | TRBV4-1 | ASSQDQANEQF
- | TRBV5-1 | ASNGVTEPYEQY
once | TRBV30 | AWSPGVSDTQY
- | TRBV6-2/TRBV6-3 | ASSYQSTVNTEAF
- | TRBV7-9 | ASSFQTGQVGQPQH
- | TRBV6-5 | ASSYSSSGDYEQY
- | TRBV30 | AVDSSGANVLT
- | TRBV27 | ASSEDRVNTEAF
once | TRBV11-3 | ASSFGLPGRESTGELF
- | TRBV10-3 | AIKRTGGDTEAF
- | TRBV24-1 | ATSDEQGNGDYGYT
- | TRBV10-3 | AISVGGGTYEQY
- | TRBV7-2 | ASRQTSGGRVDTQY
- | TRBV11-2 | ASSPPRPGEQY
- | TRBV6-5 | ASSYSWTGGIYEQY
few | TRBV6-2/TRBV6-3 | ASSYSRQSNQPQH
- | TRBV7-9 | ASSQSGGSSYNEQF
- | TRBV28 | ASSLPQGRGDEQY
- | TRBV10-3 | AIRRGASTDTQY
- | TRBV7-9 | ASSAPGQGYGYT
once | TRBV9 | ASSVDAQRPRGNEKLF
- | TRBV5-1 | ASSMGTVSNQPQH
once | TRBV7-2 | ASSPHTTGLTEAF
- | TRBV28 | ASRPLTGGGQPQH
- | TRBV27 | ASSLTDYNSPLH
once | TRBV2 | ASTNGQGGIQY
- | TRBV6-5 | ASTGQVNTEAF
- | TRBV7-9 | ASTNREWNEQF
- | TRBV7-2 | ASSLGPGAEGGLPLH
- | TRBV11-3 | ASSLRGIVNEQF
- | TRBV4-3 | ASHRDRADTEAF
- | TRBV14 | ASSQGPGSQETQY
- | TRBV6-2/TRBV6-3 | ASSYRIGTVYSNQPQH
- | TRBV6-1 | ASSGQQPVSGNTIY
- | TRBV7-9 | ASSSPGGGGSYEQY
- | TRBV30 | ACIPGQGAST
- | TRBV7-9 | ASSLARSQGYT
once | TRBV11-2 | ASSLVETSGYGYT
- | TRBV2 | ASSVEQSSGNTIY
- | TRBV10-3 | AISERDSAGTEAF
- | TRBV12-3/TRBV12-4 | ASSQGAPYGYT
- | TRBV29-1 | SVAPGQKVNTEAF
- | TRBV7-9 | ASSSDRGQFYEQY
- | TRBV19 | ASSDGTGGSYGYT
- | TRBV6-5 | ASRSQALNLLEQF
once | TRBV18 | ASSPGGGNNEQF
- | TRBV11-3 | ASSPGQVWGTDTQY
- | TRBV11-2 | ASSLGQGASYEQY
- | TRBV7-2 | ASRPPGLSRDTQY
- | TRBV14 | ASSHLPKAASSGANVLT
- | TRBV12-1 | ASSFAGTRDNSPLH
few | TRBV19 | ASSRDRSSYEQY